This T cell receptor beta chain was observed in a study of cytomegalovirus exposure and HLA in healthy donors. General study points: V- and J-gene trimming of TCR beta was linked (in a later analysis) to a missense DCLRE1C variant. In an earlier analysis, productive rearrangement rates for most beta V segments clustered near 87% or 30%. According to a later analysis, donors in an Asian-associated ancestry cluster reportedly had fewer N-insertions than the 666-donor mean.

V was pared by 6 bases and J by 11 bases, with 8 bases of the junction left unmatched. CDR3 size: 12 residues. Germline V gives CDR1 SNHLY, CDR2 FYNNEI. PCR primers comprised 60 Vbeta and 13 Jbeta primers. Clones were read by immunoSEQ multiplex PCR, and TCRdb kept only the in-frame ones, dropping some. The data hold approximately 150,000 clones, with roughly 80% observed a single time. Comment on this clone: Its antigen is as yet unknown.

The specimen was PBMCs. This TCR was recovered from a woman aged 40-49 years in good health and CMV-seropositive. The chain combines TRBV2 with TRBJ2-7, with TRBD1 matching 9 bases. Here the CDR3 DNA reads TGTGCCAGCAGAAAGGGACAGGGAGTAAAGTACTTC. This sequence encodes CASRKGQGVKYF.